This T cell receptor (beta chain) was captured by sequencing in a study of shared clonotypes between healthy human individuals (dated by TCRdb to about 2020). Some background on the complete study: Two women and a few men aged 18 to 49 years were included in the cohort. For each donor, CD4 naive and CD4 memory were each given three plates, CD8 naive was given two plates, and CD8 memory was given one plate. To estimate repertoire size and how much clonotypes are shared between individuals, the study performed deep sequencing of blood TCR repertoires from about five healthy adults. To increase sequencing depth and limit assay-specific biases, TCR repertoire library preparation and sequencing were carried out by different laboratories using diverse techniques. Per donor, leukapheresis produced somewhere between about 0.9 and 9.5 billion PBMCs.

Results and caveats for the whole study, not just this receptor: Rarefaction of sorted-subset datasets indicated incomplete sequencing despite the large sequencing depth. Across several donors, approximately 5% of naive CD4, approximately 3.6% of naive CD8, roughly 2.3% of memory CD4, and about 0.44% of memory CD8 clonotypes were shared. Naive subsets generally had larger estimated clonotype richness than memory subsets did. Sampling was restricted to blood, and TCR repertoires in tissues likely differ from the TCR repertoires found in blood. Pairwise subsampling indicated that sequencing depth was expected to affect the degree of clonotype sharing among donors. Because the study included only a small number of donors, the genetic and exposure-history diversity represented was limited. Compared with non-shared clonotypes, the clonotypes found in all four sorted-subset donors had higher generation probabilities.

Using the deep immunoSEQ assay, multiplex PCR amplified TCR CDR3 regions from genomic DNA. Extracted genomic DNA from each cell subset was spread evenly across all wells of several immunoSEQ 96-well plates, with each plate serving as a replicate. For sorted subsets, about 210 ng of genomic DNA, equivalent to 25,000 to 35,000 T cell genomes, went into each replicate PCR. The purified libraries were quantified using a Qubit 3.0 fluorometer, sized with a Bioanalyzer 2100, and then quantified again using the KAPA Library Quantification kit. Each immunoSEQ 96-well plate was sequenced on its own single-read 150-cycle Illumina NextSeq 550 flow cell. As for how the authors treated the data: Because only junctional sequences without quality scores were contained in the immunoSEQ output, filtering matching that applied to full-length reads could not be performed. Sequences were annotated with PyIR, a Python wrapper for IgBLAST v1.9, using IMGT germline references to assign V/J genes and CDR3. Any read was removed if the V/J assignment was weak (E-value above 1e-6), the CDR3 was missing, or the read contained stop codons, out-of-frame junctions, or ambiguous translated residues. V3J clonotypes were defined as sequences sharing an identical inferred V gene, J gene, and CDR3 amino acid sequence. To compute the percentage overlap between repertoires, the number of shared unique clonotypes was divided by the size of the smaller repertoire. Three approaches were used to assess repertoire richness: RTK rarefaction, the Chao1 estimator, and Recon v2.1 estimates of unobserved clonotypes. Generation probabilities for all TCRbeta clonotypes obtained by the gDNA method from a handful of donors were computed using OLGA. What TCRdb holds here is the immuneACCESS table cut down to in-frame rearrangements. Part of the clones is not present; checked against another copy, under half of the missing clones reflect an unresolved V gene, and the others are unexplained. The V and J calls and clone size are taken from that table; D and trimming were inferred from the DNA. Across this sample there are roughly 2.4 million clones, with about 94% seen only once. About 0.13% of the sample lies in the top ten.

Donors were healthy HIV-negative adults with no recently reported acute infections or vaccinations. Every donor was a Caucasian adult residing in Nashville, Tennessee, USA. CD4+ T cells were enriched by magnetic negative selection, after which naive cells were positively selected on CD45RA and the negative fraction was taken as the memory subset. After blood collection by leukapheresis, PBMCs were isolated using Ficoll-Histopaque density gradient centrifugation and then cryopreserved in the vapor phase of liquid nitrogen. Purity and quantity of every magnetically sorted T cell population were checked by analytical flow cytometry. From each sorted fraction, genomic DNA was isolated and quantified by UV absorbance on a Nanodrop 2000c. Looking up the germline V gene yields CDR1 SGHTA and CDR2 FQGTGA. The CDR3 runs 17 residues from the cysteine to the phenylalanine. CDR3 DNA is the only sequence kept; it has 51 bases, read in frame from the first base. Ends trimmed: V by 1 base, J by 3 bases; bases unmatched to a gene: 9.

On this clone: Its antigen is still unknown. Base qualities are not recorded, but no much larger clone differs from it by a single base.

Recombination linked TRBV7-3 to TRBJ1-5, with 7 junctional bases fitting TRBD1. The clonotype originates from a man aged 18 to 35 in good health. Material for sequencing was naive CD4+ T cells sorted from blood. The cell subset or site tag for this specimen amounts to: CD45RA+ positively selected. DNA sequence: TGTGCCAGCAGCTTAAGGACTCTGACAGGGTACAATCAGCCCCAGCATTTT. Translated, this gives CASSLRTLTGYNQPQHF. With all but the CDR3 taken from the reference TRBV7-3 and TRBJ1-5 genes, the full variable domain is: GAGVSQTPSNKVTEKGKYVELRCDPISGHTALYWYRQSLGQGPEFLIYFQGTGAADDSGLPNDRFFAVRPEGSVSTLKIQRTERGDSAVYLCASSLRTLTGYNQPQHFGDGTRLSIL.